The next 23 T cell receptor beta chains were all read from a single sample in a study of Ad26.COV2.S vaccination and SARS-CoV-2 variants. Treatment described: roughly 18 received Ad26.COV2.S at low or high dose, single or two shots; 5 received placebo; per-sample allocation not given. Sample collection was performed on day 63 after the first vaccine or placebo injection. The protocol was immunoSEQ multiplex PCR, while the TCRdb copy is restricted to in-frame clones and leaves out a portion. The table has some 250,000 clones, over 75% seen once. The sample here was peripheral blood, taken in a trial of Ad26.COV2.S vaccine versus placebo. Receptors were obtained from a person aged 18-60 years who received the Ad26.COV2.S COVID-19 vaccine or a placebo.

This clone has a single count. The rearrangement joins TRBV7-2 to TRBJ2-1, with 10 bases matching TRBD1. Trimming cost V 5 bases and J 5 bases; bases outside gene matches: 6. Germline CDR1 is SGHTA and CDR2 is FQGNSA. This CDR3 is 15 amino acids long. The DNA of the CDR3 is TGTGCCAGCAGCAACCGGGACAGGGGCGACAATGAGCAGTTCTTC. This sequence encodes CASSNRDRGDNEQFF.

The sample holds one count of this clone. The J gene is TRBJ2-3, the V gene TRBV5-1; TRBD1 aligns across 9 bases. This CDR3 spans 15 amino acids. CDR1 and CDR2 (germline): SGHRS, YFSETQ. After removal of 1 base from V and 7 bases from J, the junction contained 7 bases not matched to a gene. The CDR3 nucleotides read TGCGCCAGCAGCTTGTTGGGACAGGGAATGAATACGCAGTATTTT. As protein: CASSLLGQGMNTQYF.

This clone was found once. The chain is built from TRBV28 and TRBJ1-6; 7 bases are shared with TRBD1. Unmatched junction bases numbered 7, after V lost 7 bases and J lost 7 bases. CDR1 and CDR2 (germline): MDHEN, SYDVKM. CDR3 size: 14 residues. The CDR3 bases are TGTGCCAGCACTTTCCCAGGGGGGAATTCACCCCTCCACTTT. This gives the protein CASTFPGGNSPLHF.

The genes are TRBV4-1 and TRBJ1-1, with D possibly matching TRBD1 (6 bases). Looked up from germline, CDR1 is MGHRA and CDR2 is YSYEKL. V was pared by 0 bases and J by 5 bases, with 19 bases between. CDR3 length: 17 amino acids. DNA for the CDR3: TGCGCCAGCAGCCAAGATTGGGCAGGGAAGAGGGGGACTGAAGCTTTCTTT. The encoded protein is CASSQDWAGKRGTEAFF.

The genes are TRBV15 and TRBJ1-1, with a weak D call TRBD1 (6 bases). Trimming removed 1 base at V and 0 bases at J, with 9 bases between. Germline CDR1 LNHNV, CDR2 YYDKDF (reference sequence). This CDR3 has 15 residues. CDR3 bases: TGTGCCACCAGCAGAGTCGGGGGCCTGAACACTGAAGCTTTCTTT. Translation gives CATSRVGGLNTEAFF.

The rearrangement joins TRBV6-7 to TRBJ1-2; the D gene is possibly TRBD1 (6 bases). TRBV6-7 carries the ORF label, with uncertain function. There are 16 residues in the CDR3. V was shortened by 2 bases and J by 4 bases, with 17 bases between the two germline ends. The CDR3 protein is CASSYLTTGAGYGYTF. In DNA form, the CDR3 reads TGTGCCAGCAGTTACCTTACAACGGGGGCGGGCTATGGCTACACCTTC.

V usage is TRBV18 and J usage is TRBJ1-2, with 7 bases aligning to TRBD1. CDR3 length: 13 residues. J gave up 6 bases and V 2 bases, and 3 bases lay outside the gene matches. In germline, CDR1 is KGHSH, CDR2 LQKENI. The CDR3 reads CASSPATGNGYTF. Here the CDR3 DNA reads TGTGCCAGCTCACCAGCGACAGGGAATGGCTACACCTTC.

The DNA of the CDR3 is TGTGCCACCGGGCGGGATCGCACAGATACGCAGTATTTT. Its translation: CATGRDRTDTQYF. The chain recombines TRBV24-1 with TRBJ2-3; possible D gene TRBD2, 6 bases. From germline, CDR1 is KGHDR and CDR2 SFDVKD. V was clipped by 9 bases and J by 1 base, with 10 bases between them. This CDR3 contains 13 residues.

The V call is TRBV3-1 (or the pseudogene TRBV3-2), the J call TRBJ2-1; D is unresolved. CDR1 is LGHDT and CDR2 is YNNKEL in the germline V gene (reference sequence). V shed 2 bases and J shed 0 bases, with 2 bases lying between them. The CDR3 spans 13 residues. CDR3 in amino acids: CASSQISYNEQFF. In nucleotides, the CDR3 is TGTGCCAGCAGCCAAATCTCCTACAATGAGCAGTTCTTC.

CDR3 bases: TGTGCCAGCAGTCACTCCGGGACTAGTAAGACCCAGTACTTC. It codes for CASSHSGTSKTQYF. The J gene is TRBJ2-5, the V gene TRBV7-2; TRBD2 agrees at 8 bases. This CDR3 is built from 14 residues. With V trimmed by 6 bases and J by 6 bases, 9 bases remained unmatched. Germline CDR1 SGHTA, CDR2 FQGNSA.

The chain is built from TRBV19 and TRBJ2-3, with a tentative D call TRBD1 (6 bases). Germline lookup yields CDR1 LNHDA and CDR2 SQIVND (reference sequence). This CDR3 is built from 16 residues. Trimming removed 2 bases from V and 2 bases from J, with 14 bases in between. DNA for the CDR3: TGTGCCAGTAGTATACAACCAGGGGCCATCACAGATACGCAGTATTTT. As protein: CASSIQPGAITDTQYF. Complete variable domain (other parts from reference TRBV19 and TRBJ2-3): DGGITQSPKYLFRKEGQNVTLSCEQNLNHDAMYWYRQDPGQGLRLIYYSQIVNDFQKGDIAEGYSVSREKKESFPLTVTSAQKNPTAFYLCASSIQPGAITDTQYFGPGTRLTVL.

This sequence joins TRBV6-5 and TRBJ2-7, with D maybe TRBD1 (5 bases). The CDR3 has 12 residues. Per germline, CDR1 MNHEY and CDR2 SVGAGI. Deletions cut 6 bases from V and 3 bases from J, with 9 bases between. The CDR3 loop is CASSPGNYEQYF. DNA of the CDR3: TGTGCCAGCAGCCCAGGGAACTACGAGCAGTACTTC.

The rearrangement joins TRBV3-1 (or the pseudogene TRBV3-2) to TRBJ2-5, with 8 positions matching TRBD2. V was clipped by 1 base and J by 5 bases; unmatched bases: 9. Germline CDR1 and CDR2: LGHDT and YNNKEL (reference sequence). The CDR3 consists of 16 residues. The CDR3 DNA sequence: TGTGCCAGCAGCCAAGTGTCGGGGGGGCCTGGGGAGACCCAGTACTTC. It specifies CASSQVSGGPGETQYF.

Here the CDR3 reads CASSGGWENEKLFF. CDR3 nucleotide sequence: TGTGCCAGCAGCGGTGGCTGGGAAAACGAAAAACTGTTTTTT. The V call is TRBV5-8, the J call TRBJ1-4; D is unresolved. There are 14 residues in the CDR3. Germline lookup yields CDR1 SGHTS and CDR2 YDEGEE. Trimming stripped 4 bases from V and 8 bases from J, with 15 bases between.

As concerns this clone: Other DNA sequences in this sample translate to the same CDR3. V and J are TRBV12-3 or TRBV12-4 and TRBJ1-5, with D uncertain. The V end was cut by 1 base, the J end by 5 bases, with 3 bases between. The CDR3 extends over 12 amino acids. CDR3 sequence (DNA): TGTGCCAGCAGTTTAGGTGATCAGCCCCAGCATTTT. Translated: CASSLGDQPQHF.

This sequence joins TRBV6-6 and TRBJ2-5; 10 nucleotides align to TRBD2. The CDR3 totals 16 residues. CDR1 and CDR2 (germline): MNHNY, SVGAGI (reference sequence). V shed 2 bases, J shed 3 bases, and the junction held 6 bases outside the gene matches. The CDR3 sequence is CASSYRVGLAEETQYF. As DNA, the CDR3 is TGTGCCAGCAGTTACAGAGTAGGACTAGCGGAAGAGACCCAGTACTTC.

The V gene is TRBV28, the J gene TRBJ2-1; 7 bases agree with TRBD2. Trimming removed 3 bases from V and 0 bases from J; junction bases left unmatched: 2. CDR1 and CDR2 (germline): MDHEN, SYDVKM. The CDR3 totals 15 residues. CDR3 protein: CASSFGGSSYNEQFF. CDR3 in DNA: TGTGCCAGCAGTTTCGGCGGGAGCTCCTACAATGAGCAGTTCTTC.

This clone was seen only once. This chain joins TRBV5-1 and TRBJ2-3, with D unresolved. This CDR3 contains 13 residues. Germline V gene data show CDR1 as SGHRS and CDR2 as YFSETQ. V was trimmed by 4 bases and J by 5 bases, leaving 11 bases between them. CDR3 residues: CASSPDSVDTQYF. The CDR3 DNA is TGCGCCAGCAGCCCCGACTCGGTAGATACGCAGTATTTT.

The V call is TRBV2, the J call TRBJ2-2; the D gene is possibly TRBD2 (6 bases). The CDR3 has 16 residues. Germline V gives CDR1 SNHLY, CDR2 FYNNEI. V was clipped by 6 bases and J by 3 bases, with 17 bases between them. The CDR3 coding sequence is TGTGCCAGCAGCCTCCGGAGGGGCGGGGACACCGGGGAGCTGTTTTTT. Amino acids: CASSLRRGGDTGELFF.

This chain uses TRBV11-2 with TRBJ2-7; D perhaps matches TRBD2 (5 bases). The CDR3 spans 11 residues. V shed 7 bases and J shed 3 bases, with 7 bases lying between them. Germline CDR1 and CDR2: SGHAT and FQNNGV. CDR3 in DNA: TGTGCCAGCAAAGAGGGCTACGAGCAGTACTTC. It specifies CASKEGYEQYF.

Note on this clone: Sequence at one end of the junction differs from germline and may be a read error. Other DNA sequences in the same sample also yield this CDR3. J is TRBJ1-1 and V is TRBV28; TRBD1 agrees at 9 bases. The CDR3 covers 16 residues. Germline-derived CDR1 and CDR2 are MDHEN and SYDVKM. CDR3 loop: CASSLDKGQGNTEAFF. CDR3 nucleotide sequence: TGTGCCAGCAGTTTAGACAAAGGACAGGGGAACACTGAAGCCTTCTTT.

This sequence joins TRBV28 and TRBJ1-3, with a tentative D call TRBD1 (5 bases). Germline lookup yields CDR1 MDHEN and CDR2 SYDVKM. Trimming removed 7 bases at V and 0 bases at J, with 13 bases between. CDR3 size: 15 residues. CDR3 in amino acids: CASKNLGASGNTIYF. The CDR3 DNA follows: TGTGCCAGCAAAAACTTAGGGGCCTCTGGAAACACCATATATTTT.

This rearrangement joins TRBV29-1 to TRBJ2-1; 8 positions agree with TRBD1. Germline V gene data show CDR1 as SQVTM and CDR2 as ANQGSEA. This CDR3 spans 13 amino acids. V shed 6 bases, J shed 6 bases, and the junction held 7 bases outside the gene matches. The CDR3 nucleotides read TGCAGCGTCAGGGGGCTCTACGTCAATGAGCAGTTCTTC. It encodes CSVRGLYVNEQFF.